The 4 T cell receptor beta chains given below trace back to one sample, sequenced in a study of tissue T cells after allogeneic stem cell transplantation (dated by TCRdb to between 2021 and 2023). The protocol used for the library was the immunoSEQ multiplex PCR assay. In its TCRdb copy, this immuneACCESS table keeps in-frame sequences only and misses some clones. Where compared with another copy, unresolved V genes explain less than half of these, and the others have no known cause. Present in this sample are roughly 8,600 clones, roughly 38% of which were seen just once. Under 4% of the sample is taken by the ten largest. The time point label, as the study defines it: mouse harvest day 14 after allogeneic transplant. Mouse grafts consisting of 10^7 T-cell-depleted bone marrow cells combined with 10^6 splenic CD5+ T cells were administered by tail vein injection. Material for sequencing was skin. These receptors came from a female BALB/c mouse given C57BL/6 T cells with graft-versus-host disease after an allogeneic hematopoietic cell transplant.

Turning to this clone: The genes and germline here are from mouse. The CDR3 end falls 1 residue outside the read, so it is completed with the germline J gene. The chain couples TRBV26 to TRBJ2-2, with D hard to call. Between the trimmed V and J ends, which lost 0 bases and 0 bases, there was a span of 8 bases. CDR3 length: 16 amino acids. The germline V gene encodes CDR1 KGHPV and CDR2 FQNQEV (reference sequence). The CDR3 bases that were read are TGTGCCAGCAGTCTGTCGAGGCTGACAAACACCGGGCAGCTCTAC. Protein product: CASSLSRLTNTGQLY. The whole CDR3 sequence is CASSLSRLTNTGQLYF.

In the case of this clone: The gene symbols are mouse symbols. Read sequence stops 1 residue before the CDR3 end, and the germline J gene provides the missing end. Different DNA sequences within this sample yield the same CDR3. The genes are TRBV13-1 and TRBJ2-1; 8 bases map to TRBD2. V shed 5 bases, J shed 7 bases, and the junction held 8 bases outside the gene matches. CDR1 is NSHNY, CDR2 SYGAGN, per germline. The CDR3 consists of 14 residues. CDR3 bases read: TGTGCCAGCAGGATCGGGGGGGCGGGGGCTGAGCAGTTC. Amino acids: CASRIGGAGAEQF. The full CDR3 reads CASRIGGAGAEQFF.

In the case of this clone: Gene names refer to mouse genes. The read terminates 1 residue ahead of where the CDR3 ends, so the germline J gene completes it. The sample has other DNA sequences that encode this CDR3 too. The rearrangement joins TRBV26 to TRBJ2-5, with TRBD1 identical over 10 bases. Germline CDR1 and CDR2: KGHPV and FQNQEV (reference sequence). V was pared by 3 bases and J by 4 bases, with 1 base of the junction left unmatched. This CDR3 comprises 14 residues. The DNA read from the CDR3 is TGTGCCAGCAGTCTAGGGACAGGGGAAGACACCCAGTAC. Amino acids: CASSLGTGEDTQY. From start to end, the CDR3 is CASSLGTGEDTQYF.

To note about this clone: Mouse gene names apply. Other DNA sequences from this sample encode an identical CDR3 as well. The CDR3 DNA, read in part, is TGTGCCAGCAGTCTGGCGGGCCAAGACACCCAGTAC. Its translation: CASSLAGQDTQY. The complete CDR3 reads CASSLAGQDTQYF. V and J are TRBV26 and TRBJ2-5; D is uncertain. The CDR3 end is not reached by the read, which stops 1 residue before it; the germline J gene fills it in. In germline, CDR1 is KGHPV, CDR2 FQNQEV (reference sequence). V was clipped by 2 bases and J by 2 bases, with 5 bases between them. CDR3 size: 13 residues.